A selection of T cell receptor beta chains follows, all from one sample in a study of identical twins. TCRdb re-called the 5' RACE reads with MiXCR, one entry per CDR3 protein. The data show 540,000 or so distinct CDR3 sequences, more than 20% seen once. In addition, the sample was reused for a study of yellow fever vaccine responses in identical twins.

Sequenced sample: CD4+ T cells sorted from blood. These receptor sequences come from a woman aged 18-35 years in good health. The CDR3 runs from the conserved cysteine through the conserved F or W.

>TRBJ2-3|TRBV3-1
CASSPQGTRLADTQYF
>TRBJ2-2|TRBV10-3
CAISIGQGNTGELFF
>TRBJ2-7|TRBV7-9
CASSPGGLHEQYF
>TRBJ2-7|TRBV3-1
CASSQRGTSGYPTSYEQYF
>TRBJ2-7|TRBV7-9
CASSLWEGTAYEQYF
>TRBJ2-3|TRBV12-3/TRBV12-4
CASWAVSTDTQYF
>TRBJ2-3|TRBV29-1
CSVEAQTDTQYF
>TRBJ1-4|TRBV7-9
CASSLDRATNEKLFF
>TRBJ2-7|TRBV6-1
CASRDRVSSYEQYF
>TRBJ2-7|TRBV7-9
CASSSRGSGTSYEQYF
>TRBJ1-6|TRBV5-1
CASSLVAGGNSPLHF
>TRBJ2-2|TRBV20-1
CSARGESGTANTGELFF
>TRBJ1-1|TRBV2
CASSEFEGRNTEAFF
>TRBJ2-6|TRBV2
CASSGQGPNSRSGANVLTF
>TRBJ2-7|TRBV5-5
CASSRREQTLNSEQYF
>TRBJ2-5|TRBV10-3
CATGTSGKETQYF
>TRBJ2-2|TRBV20-1
CSAGLAGASGRELFF
>TRBJ2-1|TRBV20-1
CSAPSRGKTYNEQFF
>TRBJ2-4|TRBV12-3/TRBV12-4
CASSTLGTKNIQYF
>TRBJ2-3|TRBV20-1
CSAGSVSTDTQYF
>TRBJ2-3|TRBV7-3
CASSMGLPSTDTQYF
>TRBJ2-3|TRBV5-1
CASSLGQGRTDTQYF
>TRBJ2-1|TRBV10-1
CASSAGTSGPNEQFF
>TRBJ2-5|TRBV6-1
CASSPFGGYQETQYF
>TRBJ2-3|TRBV3-1
CASSQARRADTQYF
>TRBJ2-5|TRBV20-1
CSARASGLGTGETQYF
>TRBJ2-2|TRBV19
CASSIGSAGELFF
>TRBJ1-1|TRBV7-9
CASSQGGYTEAFF
>TRBJ2-3|TRBV4-1
CASSQEHGRTGTDTQYF
>TRBJ1-1|TRBV5-1
CASRTGWDTEAFF
>TRBJ2-1|TRBV19
CASLGPSSYNEQFF
>TRBJ2-7|TRBV29-1
CSVGWTGQEQYF
>TRBJ1-5|TRBV12-3/TRBV12-4
CASSRGTTGVQPQHF
>TRBJ2-1|TRBV20-1
CSASRTSNEQFF
>TRBJ1-2|TRBV5-1
CASSAMYRDGYTF
>TRBJ2-1|TRBV20-1
CSASPLAGGVSGQFF
>TRBJ2-1|TRBV7-6
CASSLAFRQDRAGNNEQFF
>TRBJ1-5|TRBV7-2
CASSLSLPGLSAQHF
>TRBJ2-1|TRBV24-1
CATGLFNGEQFF